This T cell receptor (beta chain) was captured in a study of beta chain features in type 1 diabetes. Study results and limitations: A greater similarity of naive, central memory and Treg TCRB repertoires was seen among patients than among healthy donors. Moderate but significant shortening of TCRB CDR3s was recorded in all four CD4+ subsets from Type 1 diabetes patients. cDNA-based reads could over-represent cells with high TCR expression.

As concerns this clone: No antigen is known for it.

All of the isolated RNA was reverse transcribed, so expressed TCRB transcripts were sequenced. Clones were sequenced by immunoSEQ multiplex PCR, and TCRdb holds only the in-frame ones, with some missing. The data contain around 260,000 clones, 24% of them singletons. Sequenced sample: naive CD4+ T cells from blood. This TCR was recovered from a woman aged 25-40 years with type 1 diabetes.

The CDR3 loop reads CASSPGTVNQPQHF. As DNA, the CDR3 is TGCGCCAGCAGCCCGGGGACAGTCAATCAGCCCCAGCATTTT. This chain uses TRBV4-1 with TRBJ1-5; 7 bases are shared with TRBD1. Germline V CDR1 and CDR2: MGHRA, YSYEKL. V lost 4 bases to trimming and J lost 3 bases; unmatched junction nucleotides: 3. The CDR3 loop spans 14 amino acids.